This TCR beta chain was obtained from a study of cytomegalovirus exposure and HLA in healthy donors. Study-wide context: It was reported in a later analysis that the same platform had been used for the 120 or so validation repertoires as for the 550 to 700 first-cohort repertoires.

V gave up 5 bases and J gave up 3 bases, with 20 bases separating them. From germline, CDR1 is ENHRY and CDR2 SYGVKD. The CDR3 loop spans 17 amino acids. Profiled with immunoSEQ multiplex PCR; TCRdb holds only in-frame clones, not every one. The sample has approximately 120,000 clones, more than 95% seen once; the top ten hold approximately 1.5%. Whole-study findings and limits: The classifier was said to identify cytomegalovirus status with high specificity and sensitivity. The majority of TCR sequences were rare, yet some public TCRs appeared in many donors. In vitro, three CMV-associated chains proved specific for CMV antigens.

With respect to this clone: Its antigen is unknown.

This chain joins TRBV10-3 and TRBJ2-1, with a weak D call TRBD2 (5 bases). The TCR sequence derives from a man between 18 and 35 years old in good health and CMV-seronegative. The sequencing sample was made of PBMCs. The CDR3 bases are TGTGCCATCAGTCCCTTGGAACCAGCGGTTAACTACAATGAGCAGTTCTTC. It translates to CAISPLEPAVNYNEQFF.